This TCR beta chain stems from a study of post-analysis software for immune sequencing data. The study's findings and limits: Significantly decreased normalized Chao1 diversity was recorded for multiple sclerosis patients relative to controls. Roughly five TRBV segments appeared more often in patients than in controls, and TRBV5-6, TRBV5-1 and TRBV20-1 were among these.

On this clonotype itself: No antigen is known for it.

Each TCR beta cDNA library carried unique molecular identifiers. TCRdb re-called the PCR reads through MiXCR, storing one row per CDR3 protein. The sample yields about 620,000 distinct CDR3 sequences, about 40% seen once. V was clipped by 1 base and J by 5 bases; unmatched bases: 9. Germline CDR1 reads SGHVS; CDR2 reads FNYEAQ. This CDR3 region has 17 residues. Sequencing used blood. The receptor was derived from a girl aged 10-17 years with multiple sclerosis. The V and J genes are TRBV7-6 and TRBJ2-2; TRBD2 aligns across 8 bases. Here the CDR3 DNA reads TGTGCCAGCAGCTTAGTGCCAGCGGGGGCCAAGACCGGGGAGCTGTTTTTT. This encodes CASSLVPAGAKTGELFF.